The clone carrying this TCR beta chain was seen more than once but under ten times. The sample is drawn from a study of blood T cell repertoires in COVID-19. The overall study: T cells, B-cell-depleted T cells, or PBMCs provided the cDNA or gDNA that served as material.

CDR1 KGHSH and CDR2 LQKENI come from the germline V gene. V gave up 3 bases and J gave up 1 base; unmatched junction bases: 7. This CDR3 has 17 amino acids. Produced via immunoSEQ multiplex PCR; TCRdb's table is partial and in-frame only. Found here are about 160,000 clones, over 80% of them singletons; the top ten hold nearly 5%. The sequenced material came from peripheral blood. The source of this sequence is a man younger than 40 with COVID-19, enrolled during active disease. J is TRBJ2-2 and V is TRBV18; 8 bases agree with TRBD2. The CDR3 DNA follows: TGTGCCAGCTCACCGAGTCTAGCGGGCCTGAACACCGGGGAGCTGTTTTTT. Translating gives CASSPSLAGLNTGELFF. Filled out from reference TRBV18 and TRBJ2-2, the complete variable domain reads NAGVMQNPRHLVRRRGQEARLRCSPMKGHSHVYWYRQLPEEGLKFMVYLQKENIIDESGMPKERFSAEFPKEGPSILRIQQVVRGDSAAYFCASSPSLAGLNTGELFFGEGSRLTVL.